The T cell receptor beta chain described here comes from a study of blood T cell repertoires in COVID-19. The length of the CDR3 is 14 residues. The V and J ends lost 2 bases and 5 bases, in that order; junction bases with no gene match: 4. The germline V gene has CDR1 SGDLS and CDR2 YYNGEE. TCRdb's copy holds only in-frame clones and misses some; the assay was immunoSEQ multiplex PCR. Of roughly 250,000 clones listed, just under 85% are singletons. Sequenced: peripheral blood. The TCR was taken from a woman of 80 years or more with acute or convalescent COVID-19. The J gene is TRBJ2-5, the V gene TRBV9; TRBD2 agrees at 9 bases. The DNA of the CDR3 is TGTGCCAGCAGCGTCGCGGGAGGGAAGGAGACCCAGTACTTC. Encoded protein: CASSVAGGKETQYF.